The clone carrying this T cell receptor (beta chain) has just one count. Sequencing used immunoSEQ multiplex PCR; TCRdb keeps in-frame clones, though not all of them. The sample carries under 250,000 clones, about nine tenths recorded once. This sample was taken from a study of blood T cell repertoires in COVID-19. CDR1 is SQVTM, CDR2 ANQGSEA, per germline. The CDR3 runs 14 residues. The V end lost 6 bases, the J end lost 5 bases, and 16 bases lay between the germline ends. This clonotype was sampled from a woman in her sixties who had recovered from COVID-19. The sequencing sample was made of peripheral blood. V usage is TRBV29-1 and J usage is TRBJ1-4; D ambiguous. The chain's CDR3 is CSVLTFDKNEKLFF. DNA for the CDR3: TGCAGCGTCCTAACCTTTGACAAAAATGAAAAACTGTTTTTT. Full variable domain (rest looked up from reference TRBV29-1 and TRBJ1-4): SAVISQKPSRDICQRGTSLTIQCQVDSQVTMMFWYRQQPGQSLTLIATANQGSEATYESGFVIDKFPISRPNLTFSTLTVSNMSPEDSSIYLCSVLTFDKNEKLFFGSGTQLSVL.